This T cell receptor beta chain stems from a study of T-cell memory formation after mild COVID-19. Looking at the study overall: TCR clusters were mostly confined to one donor each.

Turning to this clonotype: Its antigen is currently unknown.

General observations from the study: Clones contracting over day 15 to 85 were CD4/CD8 balanced, with later expanders leaning CD4+.

The CDR3 runs 13 residues. V gave up 6 bases and J gave up 0 bases, with 7 bases separating them. Germline CDR1 and CDR2: MGHDK and SYGVNS. MiXCR was run by TCRdb on the 5' RACE reads, yielding one entry per CDR3 protein. This sample has about 400,000 distinct CDR3 sequences; 15% to 20% occur once, and the top ten carry roughly 21%. This chain uses TRBV25-1 with TRBJ2-3, with D possibly being TRBD1 (5 bases). Material: PBMCs or a T cell subset sorted from them (not recorded which). The TCR was taken from a man younger than 30 who had mild COVID-19 (a few samples of this study predate the infection). Cell type and time point are not known. The CDR3 loop is CASRGDSTDTQYF. DNA for the CDR3: TGTGCCAGCAGAGGGGATAGCACAGATACGCAGTATTTT.